This TCR beta chain derives from a study of T cells expressing NK-cell markers. Study-level points and caveats: The share of CD8+ T cells held by dominant NKG2C+ clonotypes was 1.0-7.0% in several donors. Expanded NKG2C+ T cell clones were not confirmed as HCMV-specific.

The V gene's germline CDR1 is SNHLY and CDR2 FYNNEI. This CDR3 region has 13 residues. TCR beta cDNA was generated via 5'RACE template switching incorporating UMIs. Using the 5' RACE reads, TCRdb records one entry per CDR3 protein without DNA. The sample spans approximately 460,000 distinct CDR3 sequences; the ten largest clones claim roughly 7.2%. Turning to this clonotype: Its antigen is not identified.

The sequence was collected from a woman aged 18 to 75 in good health. V is TRBV2 and J is TRBJ2-7; TCRdb gives TRBD1 as the D gene, but with no DNA this cannot be confirmed. Sequenced sample: blood T cells: a sorted CD56 or NKG2C T cell subset, CD4+ or CD8+ T cells, or bulk PBMC T cells (not recorded which). The CDR3: CASSRSGRYEQYF.